This T cell receptor (beta chain) was sequenced in a study of identical twins (dated by TCRdb to about 2016). For context, the study as a whole: TCR alpha and beta repertoires from monozygotic twins, unrelated adults of various ages and cord blood were deep-sequenced to test whether fetal clonotypes persist. Replicate twin experiments were performed at different times using different library preparation protocols to rule out contamination. The paper's findings and limits, for the study overall: Invariant T cells such as MAIT and iNKT could partly confound zero-insertion analyses, although diverse VJ usage argued against such confounding for most clonotypes. Out-of-frame TCR alpha sequences shared between twins showed an excess of low generation-probability sequences compared with coincidental sharing between unrelated individuals. In monozygotic twins, out-of-frame TCR alpha sharing was systematically underestimated by recombination models, although the models agreed with sharing between unrelated individuals. Because the same donors could not be followed over many years, conclusions were based on cross-sectional statistical analysis. A weaker excess of twin sharing was found in beta out-of-frame sequences because the signal-to-noise ratio was lowered by fewer shared sequences. Fewer insertions were carried by abundant cord blood beta clonotypes, a similar but weaker trend appeared in young adult naive repertoires, and no such trend appeared in memory repertoires.

Library prep was done by 5' RACE. This sample was sequenced with an Illumina HiSeq 2000. A universal primer binding site was introduced by template switching, and a unique molecular identifier was present in the final cDNA, enabling accurate counting of TCR cDNA molecules. Specific primers in the conserved constant-segment region were used to synthesize first-strand cDNA for the TCR alpha and beta chains. To control for contamination, each cDNA library was double barcoded with a SMART-Mk sample barcode plus Illumina barcodes. TruSeq adapter sequences and Illumina sample barcodes were added in two successive PCR steps. The Illumina HiSeq platform was used with custom primers to sequence TCR alpha and beta cDNA libraries. The original pipeline was this. MiGEC was used to process raw reads and extract unique molecular identifiers, and MiXCR was used to find CDR3 positions. For each individual, recombination models were inferred using an EM algorithm with the repgenHMM and IGoR tools. The tcR package in R was used for shared clonotype analysis, with sharing normalized by the product of cloneset sizes. To study raw recombination without the effects of thymic and clonal selection, out-of-frame nonproductive sequences were analyzed. TCRdb applied fastp at Q25 and MiXCR to the public reads, then kept only in-frame beta chains. One record per CDR3 amino acid sequence lists the most common genes and DNA. It is TCRdb's table, rather than the study itself, that gives the V and J calls and clone size. The sample contains about 340,000 distinct CDR3 sequences, 10% to 15% of them found a single time. More than 6% of the sample belongs to the ten largest clones.

This clonotype was recorded at least ten times. Its binding antigen is unknown. The sample holds no much larger clone one base away, and base qualities are not on file. From the cysteine up to the phenylalanine, the CDR3 has a length of 16 residues. CDR3 DNA is the only sequence kept; it has 48 bases, read in frame from the first base. Trimming removed 2 bases from V and 2 bases from J, leaving 13 bases between the germline ends. CDR1 SGHAT and CDR2 FQNNGV are derived from the germline V gene. Only healthy Caucasian donors were included. The twin cohort consisted of three pairs of female monozygotic twins, all aged about 18 to 29 years. CD4+ and CD8+ T cell populations were isolated with positive isolation kits from Invitrogen. The same specimen was also included in a second study, on yellow fever vaccine responses in identical twins. From the second report: The T cell response to vaccination in identical twins was reported by the authors to appear partly convergent and partly personalized. Focusing on identical twins, the study followed the T cell clones that responded to the vaccine, and did so with precision.

This clonotype originated in a woman aged 18-35 years in good health. Sample: CD8+ T cells sorted from blood. The chain employs TRBV11-2 and TRBJ2-1; no D gene is confidently identified. The CDR3 protein: CASSLSTIVAYNEQFF. The DNA is TGTGCCAGCAGCTTATCTACAATAGTAGCCTACAATGAGCAGTTCTTC.